This TCR beta chain comes out of a study of a mutant IDH1 vaccine in newly diagnosed glioma (dated by TCRdb to about 2021). In terms of the full investigation: Patients were given eight vaccinations, in weeks 1, 3, 5, 7, 11, 15, 19 and 23, which matched visits V03 through V10. The 32 treated patients were approximately 60% male and around 40% female, with a mean age of roughly 40 years. Before enrollment, patients had received standard therapy of radiotherapy alone, temozolomide alone, or radiochemotherapy with temozolomide; most received the combination. For exploratory analyses, 25 to 30 treated patients had longitudinal TCRB deep sequencing done wherever samples were available. Peripheral blood was drawn at six visits: V03 (baseline), V05, V07, V10, V12 and V13. Vaccination started 4-6 weeks after radiotherapy alone, or was given together with temozolomide cycles in the groups whose treatment included chemotherapy.

The time point label, read with the paper, signifies: week 11, during vaccination. Every vaccine dose consisted of 300 ug of a 20-mer mutant IDH1 peptide in Montanide, administered subcutaneously together with topical imiquimod. The donors had newly diagnosed IDH1-mutant astrocytomas of WHO grade 3 or 4 that showed loss of nuclear ATRX. The samples were drawn from NOA16, a multicentre, single-arm, open-label phase I trial in Germany that tested a mutant IDH1 peptide vaccine in humans for the first time. The DNeasy Blood and Tissue Kit was used to extract genomic DNA from EDTA blood for TCRB sequencing. A word on this clone: Its antigen specificity is not known. One base away there is no much larger clone; base qualities are not given.

The protocol used for the library was the immunoSEQ multiplex PCR assay. Rearranged TCR beta chain sequences were amplified with the hsTCRB Kit following the manufacturer's protocol. TCRB libraries were sequenced on an Illumina MiSeq. The authors' analysis ran thus. Demultiplexing, trimming and gene mapping were performed with the kit vendor's proprietary platform. TCRdb limited this immuneACCESS table to in-frame rearrangements with V and J called. A share of clones is missing; checked studies link under half to unresolved V genes, and the rest is unexplained. V, J and clone size were drawn from that table, and D and trimming were deduced from the DNA. The sample table holds 110,000 or so clones, of which about 90% were seen once. The leading ten clones occupy 0.6% to 0.75% of the sample. At the junction V is shortened by 5 bases and J by 1 base, with 12 bases in between. From the cysteine up to the phenylalanine, the CDR3 has a length of 15 residues. Only the CDR3 portion is preserved as DNA: 45 bases, with reading frame beginning at the first base. As encoded in the germline V gene, CDR1 is MNHNS while CDR2 is SASEGT.

Broad study findings and their caveats: Selection of PBMC samples for TCRB deep sequencing was based on availability. According to the authors, sample limitations meant that analyses of patient blood samples could not be reproduced. Immune responses induced by the vaccine were seen in roughly 95% of patients across multiple MHC alleles. No apparent relationship was observed between pseudoprogression and alterations in the top peripheral T cell clonotypes detected by TCRB sequencing.

The origin of this receptor is a woman between 45 and 65 years old with glioma. The chain couples TRBV6-1 to TRBJ2-1; the D gene is perhaps TRBD1 or TRBD2, as each covers 5 bases. The sequences come from PBMCs, collected from a glioma patient whose treatment included an IDH1 peptide vaccine. The DNA is as follows: TGTGCCAGCAGTACGGGACCACAATCCTACAATGAGCAGTTCTTC. Its protein is CASSTGPQSYNEQFF.